A selection of T cell receptor beta chains follows, all from one sample in a study of blood T cell repertoires in COVID-19. Assay: immunoSEQ multiplex PCR; the TCRdb copy retains only in-frame clones and omits some. This table holds 250,000 to 350,000 clones, approximately 90% found once. Sequenced input: peripheral blood. The source of these receptors is a woman aged 30 to 39 with COVID-19, enrolled during active disease. Both conserved end residues are part of each CDR3. D genes are given only for firm matches. Size values are once, few and many counts, or a class for expanded clones, and some rows have none.

CDR3 protein: CATSRDLWGEQYF
CDR3 DNA: TGTGCCACCTCAAGGGACTTGTGGGGAGAGCAGTACTTC
V gene: TRBV25-1
D gene: NA
J gene: TRBJ2-7
clone size: NA

CDR3 protein: CASSQGGWGGRINQPQHF
CDR3 DNA: TGTGCCAGCAGCCAAGGGGGCTGGGGGGGGCGCATCAATCAGCCCCAGCATTTT
V gene: TRBV14
D gene: NA
J gene: TRBJ1-5
clone size: NA

CDR3 protein: CASSRAGGPENEQFF
CDR3 DNA: TGTGCCAGCTCACGAGCGGGAGGGCCGGAAAATGAGCAGTTCTTC
V gene: TRBV18
D gene: TRBD2
J gene: TRBJ2-1
clone size: NA

CDR3 protein: CASSLAQGAQAEAFF
CDR3 DNA: TGTGCCAGCAGCTTAGCGCAGGGGGCACAGGCTGAAGCTTTCTTT
V gene: TRBV7-8
D gene: TRBD1
J gene: TRBJ1-1
clone size: NA

CDR3 protein: CASSYPTGLNTEAFF
CDR3 DNA: TGTGCCAGCAGTTACCCGACAGGGCTTAACACTGAAGCTTTCTTT
V gene: TRBV6-6
D gene: TRBD1
J gene: TRBJ1-1
clone size: NA

CDR3 protein: CASSLGTGEWNTEAFF
CDR3 DNA: TGTGCCAGCTCACTTGGGACAGGGGAATGGAACACTGAAGCTTTCTTT
V gene: TRBV18
D gene: TRBD1
J gene: TRBJ1-1
clone size: NA

CDR3 protein: CAWRATGLGTEAFF
CDR3 DNA: TGTGCCTGGAGGGCGACAGGGTTGGGCACTGAAGCTTTCTTT
V gene: TRBV30
D gene: TRBD1
J gene: TRBJ1-1
clone size: NA

CDR3 protein: CASRGTGGSPLHF
CDR3 DNA: TGTGCCAGCAGAGGGACAGGGGGTTCACCCCTCCACTTT
V gene: TRBV3-1/TRBV3-2
D gene: TRBD1
J gene: TRBJ1-6
clone size: NA

CDR3 protein: CATSPGQTNQPQHF
CDR3 DNA: TGTGCCACCAGCCCAGGACAGACCAATCAGCCCCAGCATTTT
V gene: TRBV15
D gene: NA
J gene: TRBJ1-5
clone size: NA

CDR3 protein: CASSHRLADIYTDTQYF
CDR3 DNA: TGTGCCAGCAGCCACAGACTAGCGGATATCTACACAGATACGCAGTATTTT
V gene: TRBV28
D gene: TRBD2
J gene: TRBJ2-3
clone size: once

CDR3 protein: CATKTASSYNSPLHF
CDR3 DNA: TGTGCCACCAAGACAGCGAGCTCCTATAATTCACCCCTCCACTTT
V gene: TRBV28
D gene: NA
J gene: TRBJ1-6
clone size: NA

CDR3 protein: CSGDSTGVHEQFF
CDR3 DNA: TGCAGCGGGGACTCCACAGGGGTTCATGAGCAGTTCTTC
V gene: TRBV29-1
D gene: NA
J gene: TRBJ2-1
clone size: NA

CDR3 protein: CASSDRSGSSYEQYF
CDR3 DNA: TGTGCCAGCAGTGACAGGAGCGGGAGCTCCTACGAGCAGTACTTC
V gene: TRBV2
D gene: TRBD2
J gene: TRBJ2-7
clone size: NA

CDR3 protein: CASSPTATSYEQYF
CDR3 DNA: TGTGCCAGCAGTCCTACCGCGACTAGCTACGAGCAGTACTTC
V gene: TRBV28
D gene: NA
J gene: TRBJ2-7
clone size: few

CDR3 protein: CASSPRGMSYNEQFF
CDR3 DNA: TGTGCCAGCAGTCCTCGCGGCATGTCCTACAATGAGCAGTTCTTC
V gene: TRBV7-9
D gene: NA
J gene: TRBJ2-1
clone size: NA

CDR3 protein: CASSWNDRDEAFF
CDR3 DNA: TGCGCCAGCAGTTGGAATGACAGGGACGAAGCTTTCTTT
V gene: TRBV10-2
D gene: TRBD1
J gene: TRBJ1-1
clone size: NA

CDR3 protein: CASTLTGLGTDTQYF
CDR3 DNA: TGTGCCAGCACCCTAACAGGGTTGGGGACAGATACGCAGTATTTT
V gene: TRBV5-6
D gene: NA
J gene: TRBJ2-3
clone size: NA

CDR3 protein: CASSLGLAAYNEQFF
CDR3 DNA: TGCGCCAGCAGCTTAGGACTAGCAGCATACAATGAGCAGTTCTTC
V gene: TRBV5-1
D gene: TRBD2
J gene: TRBJ2-1
clone size: once

CDR3 protein: CASSLMADFSYNEQFF
CDR3 DNA: TGCGCCAGCAGCCTCATGGCTGATTTTTCCTACAATGAGCAGTTCTTC
V gene: TRBV5-1
D gene: NA
J gene: TRBJ2-1
clone size: once

CDR3 protein: CASSDYRGNQPQHF
CDR3 DNA: TGTGCCAGCAGTGACTATCGCGGAAATCAGCCCCAGCATTTT
V gene: TRBV25-1
D gene: NA
J gene: TRBJ1-5
clone size: NA

CDR3 protein: CASSYRASVNEQFF
CDR3 DNA: TGTGCCAGCAGTTACAGGGCTAGCGTCAATGAGCAGTTCTTC
V gene: TRBV6-6
D gene: NA
J gene: TRBJ2-1
clone size: NA

CDR3 protein: CASGSRGDTQYF
CDR3 DNA: TGTGCCAGCGGGTCTCGGGGGGATACGCAGTATTTT
V gene: TRBV27
D gene: NA
J gene: TRBJ2-3
clone size: NA

CDR3 protein: CASSVVPGGRTDTQYF
CDR3 DNA: TGTGCCAGCAGCGTAGTCCCAGGTGGCAGGACAGATACGCAGTATTTT
V gene: TRBV9
D gene: NA
J gene: TRBJ2-3
clone size: NA

CDR3 protein: CASSPTGDSSGNTIYF
CDR3 DNA: TGCGCCAGCAGCCCGACAGGGGACTCCTCTGGAAACACCATATATTTT
V gene: TRBV5-1
D gene: TRBD1
J gene: TRBJ1-3
clone size: NA

CDR3 protein: CASNQWGEAFF
CDR3 DNA: TGTGCCAGTAACCAATGGGGCGAAGCTTTCTTT
V gene: TRBV25-1
D gene: NA
J gene: TRBJ1-1
clone size: NA

CDR3 protein: CASSPRSIDYTF
CDR3 DNA: TGTGCCAGCTCACCCCGGTCAATAGACTACACCTTC
V gene: TRBV18
D gene: NA
J gene: TRBJ1-2
clone size: NA

CDR3 protein: CASSYSRPRLNYGYTF
CDR3 DNA: TGTGCCAGCAGTTACTCGAGACCCCGACTGAACTATGGCTACACCTTC
V gene: TRBV6-5
D gene: NA
J gene: TRBJ1-2
clone size: NA

CDR3 protein: CASSELSGRVTDTQYF
CDR3 DNA: TGTGCCAGCAGTGAACTAAGCGGGAGGGTAACAGATACGCAGTATTTT
V gene: TRBV2
D gene: TRBD2
J gene: TRBJ2-3
clone size: NA

CDR3 protein: CASSSSGRYEQYF
CDR3 DNA: TGTGCCAGCTCGTCTAGCGGGAGGTACGAGCAGTACTTC
V gene: TRBV6-5
D gene: TRBD2
J gene: TRBJ2-7
clone size: NA

CDR3 protein: CASSLEGQPYGYTF
CDR3 DNA: TGCGCCAGCAGCTTGGAAGGACAACCCTATGGCTACACCTTC
V gene: TRBV5-1
D gene: NA
J gene: TRBJ1-2
clone size: NA

CDR3 protein: CASSQARLAGDHYNEQFF
CDR3 DNA: TGTGCCAGCAGCCAAGCCCGACTAGCGGGAGATCACTACAATGAGCAGTTCTTC
V gene: TRBV3-1/TRBV3-2
D gene: TRBD2
J gene: TRBJ2-1
clone size: once

CDR3 protein: CASSLGGHLEAFF
CDR3 DNA: TGCGCCAGCAGCTTGGGGGGACACCTTGAAGCTTTCTTT
V gene: TRBV5-1
D gene: NA
J gene: TRBJ1-1
clone size: NA

CDR3 protein: CASSLDGQGYEKLFF
CDR3 DNA: TGTGCCAGCAGCTTAGACGGACAGGGGTATGAAAAACTGTTTTTT
V gene: TRBV7-9
D gene: TRBD1
J gene: TRBJ1-4
clone size: NA

CDR3 protein: CASSSTSGRASETQYF
CDR3 DNA: TGTGCCAGCAGCTCTACTAGCGGGAGGGCCTCTGAGACCCAGTACTTC
V gene: TRBV7-2
D gene: TRBD2
J gene: TRBJ2-5
clone size: NA

CDR3 protein: CSVEEKEKAGETQYF
CDR3 DNA: TGCAGCGTTGAAGAAAAAGAAAAGGCGGGAGAGACCCAGTACTTC
V gene: TRBV29-1
D gene: NA
J gene: TRBJ2-5
clone size: NA

CDR3 protein: CASSPLWGAEAFF
CDR3 DNA: TGTGCCAGCAGTCCTCTTTGGGGAGCTGAAGCTTTCTTT
V gene: TRBV27
D gene: NA
J gene: TRBJ1-1
clone size: NA

CDR3 protein: CASSLAAGPQETQYF
CDR3 DNA: TGTGCCAGCAGCTTAGCGGCGGGTCCGCAGGAGACCCAGTACTTC
V gene: TRBV11-2
D gene: NA
J gene: TRBJ2-5
clone size: NA

CDR3 protein: CASSLGTGIASGYTF
CDR3 DNA: TGTGCCAGCAGCTTAGGTACAGGGATTGCTTCTGGCTACACCTTC
V gene: TRBV11-2
D gene: NA
J gene: TRBJ1-2
clone size: NA

CDR3 protein: CASSLAGSGGYTF
CDR3 DNA: TGTGCCAGCAGCTTAGCAGGGAGTGGCGGCTACACCTTC
V gene: TRBV7-2
D gene: NA
J gene: TRBJ1-2
clone size: once

CDR3 protein: CASSLVFGTLSYEQYF
CDR3 DNA: TGTGCCAGCAGCTTAGTGTTCGGGACACTCTCCTACGAGCAGTACTTC
V gene: TRBV7-9
D gene: NA
J gene: TRBJ2-7
clone size: NA

CDR3 protein: CSVEVGGVQETQYF
CDR3 DNA: TGCAGCGTTGAGGTCGGGGGGGTCCAAGAGACCCAGTACTTC
V gene: TRBV29-1
D gene: TRBD2
J gene: TRBJ2-5
clone size: NA

CDR3 protein: CASSLPLAGGTGELFF
CDR3 DNA: TGTGCCAGCAGCTTACCACTAGCGGGTGGGACCGGGGAGCTGTTTTTT
V gene: TRBV7-6
D gene: TRBD2
J gene: TRBJ2-2
clone size: NA

CDR3 protein: CAWSVDSSYNEQFF
CDR3 DNA: TGTGCCTGGAGTGTGGACAGCTCCTACAATGAGCAGTTCTTC
V gene: TRBV30
D gene: NA
J gene: TRBJ2-1
clone size: NA

CDR3 protein: CASSLGGSGRGSYEQYF
CDR3 DNA: TGTGCCAGCAGCTTAGGAGGTAGCGGGAGAGGGAGCTACGAGCAGTACTTC
V gene: TRBV7-2
D gene: TRBD2
J gene: TRBJ2-7
clone size: once

CDR3 protein: CASSQQGWEGTQYF
CDR3 DNA: TGTGCCAGCAGCCAACAGGGTTGGGAGGGTACGCAGTATTTT
V gene: TRBV7-3
D gene: NA
J gene: TRBJ2-3
clone size: NA

CDR3 protein: CASSQTGLQETQYF
CDR3 DNA: TGTGCCAGCAGTCAGACAGGTTTACAAGAGACCCAGTACTTC
V gene: TRBV27
D gene: NA
J gene: TRBJ2-5
clone size: NA

CDR3 protein: CASSQESGQPQHF
CDR3 DNA: TGTGCCAGCAGCCAAGAATCAGGACAGCCCCAGCATTTT
V gene: TRBV3-1/TRBV3-2
D gene: NA
J gene: TRBJ1-5
clone size: NA

CDR3 protein: CASSFPREDSPLHF
CDR3 DNA: TGCGCCAGCAGCTTCCCCAGGGAGGATTCACCCCTCCACTTT
V gene: TRBV5-1
D gene: NA
J gene: TRBJ1-6
clone size: NA

CDR3 protein: CATSMDGAATDTQYF
CDR3 DNA: TGTGCCACCAGCATGGATGGGGCGGCCACAGATACGCAGTATTTT
V gene: TRBV15
D gene: NA
J gene: TRBJ2-3
clone size: once

CDR3 protein: CASSPTSTDILTDTQYF
CDR3 DNA: TGCGCCAGCAGCCCTACTAGCACCGACATTCTCACAGATACGCAGTATTTT
V gene: TRBV5-1
D gene: NA
J gene: TRBJ2-3
clone size: once